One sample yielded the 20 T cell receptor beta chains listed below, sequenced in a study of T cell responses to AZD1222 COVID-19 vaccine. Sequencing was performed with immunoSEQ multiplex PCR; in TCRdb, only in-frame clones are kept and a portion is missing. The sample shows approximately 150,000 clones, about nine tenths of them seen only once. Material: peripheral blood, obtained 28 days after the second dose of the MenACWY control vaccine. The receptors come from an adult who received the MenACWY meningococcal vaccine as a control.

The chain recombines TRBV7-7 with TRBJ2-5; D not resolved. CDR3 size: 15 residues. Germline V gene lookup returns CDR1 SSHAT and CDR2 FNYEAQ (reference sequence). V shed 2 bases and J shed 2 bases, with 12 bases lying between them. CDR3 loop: CASSLRGGQQETQYF. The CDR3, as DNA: TGTGCCAGCAGCTTAAGAGGTGGGCAACAAGAGACCCAGTACTTC.

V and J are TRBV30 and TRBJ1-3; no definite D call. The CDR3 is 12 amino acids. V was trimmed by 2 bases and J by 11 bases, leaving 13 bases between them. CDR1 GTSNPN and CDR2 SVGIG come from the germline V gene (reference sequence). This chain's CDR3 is CAWSRSEGSIYF. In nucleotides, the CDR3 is TGTGCCTGGAGTCGGAGTGAAGGGTCCATATATTTT.

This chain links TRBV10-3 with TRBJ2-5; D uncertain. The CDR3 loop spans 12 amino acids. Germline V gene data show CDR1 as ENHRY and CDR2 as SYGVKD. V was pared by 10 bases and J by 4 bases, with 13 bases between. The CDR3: CATRLGGETQYF. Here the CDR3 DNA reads TGTGCCACCCGACTGGGCGGAGAGACCCAGTACTTC.

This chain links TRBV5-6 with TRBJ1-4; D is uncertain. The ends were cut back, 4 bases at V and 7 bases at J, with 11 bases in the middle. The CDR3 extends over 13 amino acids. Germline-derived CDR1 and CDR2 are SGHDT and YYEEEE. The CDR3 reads CASSPRAGEKLFF. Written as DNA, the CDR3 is TGTGCCAGCAGCCCCCGGGCCGGTGAAAAACTGTTTTTT.

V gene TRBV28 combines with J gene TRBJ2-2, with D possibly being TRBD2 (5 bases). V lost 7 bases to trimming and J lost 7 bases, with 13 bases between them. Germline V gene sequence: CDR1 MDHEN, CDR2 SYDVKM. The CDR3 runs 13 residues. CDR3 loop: CASTKRLGGELFF. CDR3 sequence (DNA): TGTGCCAGCACTAAGCGGCTCGGCGGGGAGCTGTTTTTT.

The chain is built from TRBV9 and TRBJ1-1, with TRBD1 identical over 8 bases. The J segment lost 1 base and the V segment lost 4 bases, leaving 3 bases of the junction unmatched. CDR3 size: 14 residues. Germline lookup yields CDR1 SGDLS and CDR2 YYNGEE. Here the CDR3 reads CASSFGTGNTEAFF. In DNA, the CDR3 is TGTGCCAGCAGCTTTGGGACAGGGAACACTGAAGCTTTCTTT.

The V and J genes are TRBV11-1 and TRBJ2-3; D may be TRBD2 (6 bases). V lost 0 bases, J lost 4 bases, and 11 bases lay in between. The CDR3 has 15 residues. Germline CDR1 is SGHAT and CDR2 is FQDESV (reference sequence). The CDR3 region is CASSLAGGSADTQYF. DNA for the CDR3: TGTGCCAGCAGCTTAGCGGGGGGTTCGGCAGATACGCAGTATTTT. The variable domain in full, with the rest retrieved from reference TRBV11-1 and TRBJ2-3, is EAEVAQSPRYKITEKSQAVAFWCDPISGHATLYWYRQILGQGPELLVQFQDESVVDDSQLPKDRFSAERLKGVDSTLKIQPAELGDSAMYLCASSLAGGSADTQYFGPGTRLTVL.

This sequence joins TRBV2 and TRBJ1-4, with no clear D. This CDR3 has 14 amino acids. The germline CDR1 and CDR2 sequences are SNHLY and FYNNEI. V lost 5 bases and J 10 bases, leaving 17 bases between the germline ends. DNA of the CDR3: TGTGCCAGCAGTTACCAGCAGGCGAGCCGAAAACTGTTTTTT. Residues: CASSYQQASRKLFF. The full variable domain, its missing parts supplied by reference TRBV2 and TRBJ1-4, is EPEVTQTPSHQVTQMGQEVILRCVPISNHLYFYWYRQILGQKVEFLVSFYNNEISEKSEIFDDQFSVERPDGSNFTLKIRSTKLEDSAMYFCASSYQQASRKLFFGSGTQLSVL.

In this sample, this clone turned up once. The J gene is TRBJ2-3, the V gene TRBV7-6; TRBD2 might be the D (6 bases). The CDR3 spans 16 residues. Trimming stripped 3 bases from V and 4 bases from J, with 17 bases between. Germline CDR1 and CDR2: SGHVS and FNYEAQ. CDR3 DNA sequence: TGTGCCAGCAGCTTGCATAAGTTGGGACTCCCAGATACGCAGTATTTT. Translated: CASSLHKLGLPDTQYF. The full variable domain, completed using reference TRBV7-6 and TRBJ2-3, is GAGVSQSPRYKVTKRGQDVALRCDPISGHVSLYWYRQALGQGPEFLTYFNYEAQQDKSGLPNDRFSAERPEGSISTLTIQRTEQRDSAMYRCASSLHKLGLPDTQYFGPGTRLTVL.

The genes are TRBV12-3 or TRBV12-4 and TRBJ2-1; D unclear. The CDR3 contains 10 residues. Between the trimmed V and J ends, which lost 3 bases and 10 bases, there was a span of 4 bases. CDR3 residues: CASSLIEQFF. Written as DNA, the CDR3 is TGTGCCAGCAGTTTGATCGAGCAGTTCTTC.

CDR3 in amino acids: CASSSPHRGDTYGYTF. The CDR3 coding sequence is TGTGCCAGCAGCTCACCCCACAGGGGGGATACCTATGGCTACACCTTC. This chain uses TRBV7-2 with TRBJ1-2, with 8 bases that match TRBD1. Germline trimming cut 4 bases from V and 4 bases from J; bases unmatched to any gene: 11. The CDR3 loop spans 16 amino acids. Germline V gene lookup returns CDR1 SGHTA and CDR2 FQGNSA.

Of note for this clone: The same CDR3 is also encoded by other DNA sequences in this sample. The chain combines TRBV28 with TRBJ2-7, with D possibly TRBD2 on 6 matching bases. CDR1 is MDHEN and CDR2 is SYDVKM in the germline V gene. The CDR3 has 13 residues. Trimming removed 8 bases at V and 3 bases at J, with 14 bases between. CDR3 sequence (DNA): TGTGCCAGCCTGGGGGGTGGACTCTACGAGCAGTACTTC. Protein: CASLGGGLYEQYF.

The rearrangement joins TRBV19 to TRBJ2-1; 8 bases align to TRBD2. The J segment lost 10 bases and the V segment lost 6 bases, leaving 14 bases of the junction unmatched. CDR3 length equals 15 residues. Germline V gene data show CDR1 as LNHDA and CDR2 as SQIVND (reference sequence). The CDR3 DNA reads TGTGCCAGTAGATGGGTTGGGCGGGAGGCGGTGGAGCAGTTCTTC. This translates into CASRWVGREAVEQFF.

CDR3 residues: CASSSPDGNTEAFF. CDR3 DNA sequence: TGTGCCAGCAGCTCCCCGGACGGGAACACTGAAGCTTTCTTT. This chain joins TRBV9 and TRBJ1-1; the D is unclear. This CDR3 region has 14 residues. The V gene's germline CDR1 is SGDLS and CDR2 YYNGEE. With 4 bases removed from V and 1 base from J, the gap between germline ends came to 11 bases.

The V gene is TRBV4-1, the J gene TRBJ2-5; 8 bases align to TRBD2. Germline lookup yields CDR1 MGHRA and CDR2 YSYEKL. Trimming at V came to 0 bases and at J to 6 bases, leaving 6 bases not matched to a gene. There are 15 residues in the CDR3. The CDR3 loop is CASSQEERGLKTQYF. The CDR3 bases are TGCGCCAGCAGCCAAGAGGAGCGGGGGCTTAAGACCCAGTACTTC.

In nucleotides, the CDR3 is TGTGCCAGTAGTATACCGAGCAAAGGTGCGGAGACCCAGTACTTC. Its protein is CASSIPSKGAETQYF. V is TRBV19 and J is TRBJ2-5; no definite D call. This CDR3 contains 15 residues. Looked up from germline, CDR1 is LNHDA and CDR2 is SQIVND (reference sequence). Trimming took 2 bases from V and 5 from J, leaving 15 bases between them.

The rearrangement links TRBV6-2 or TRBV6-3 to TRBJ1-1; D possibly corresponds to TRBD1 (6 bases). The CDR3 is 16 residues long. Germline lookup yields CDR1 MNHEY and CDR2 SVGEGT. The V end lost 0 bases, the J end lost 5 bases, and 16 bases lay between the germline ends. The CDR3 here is CASSYSLPGDETEAFF. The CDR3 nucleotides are TGTGCCAGCAGTTACTCCCTTCCAGGGGACGAGACTGAAGCTTTCTTT.

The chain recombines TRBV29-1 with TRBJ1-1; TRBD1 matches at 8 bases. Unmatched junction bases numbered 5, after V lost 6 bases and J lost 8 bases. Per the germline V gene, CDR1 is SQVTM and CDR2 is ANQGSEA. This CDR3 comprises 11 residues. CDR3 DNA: TGCAGCGTCATCTGGACAGGGGAAGCTTTCTTT. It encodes CSVIWTGEAFF. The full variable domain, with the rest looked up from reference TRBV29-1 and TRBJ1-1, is SAVISQKPSRDICQRGTSLTIQCQVDSQVTMMFWYRQQPGQSLTLIATANQGSEATYESGFVIDKFPISRPNLTFSTLTVSNMSPEDSSIYLCSVIWTGEAFFGQGTRLTVV.

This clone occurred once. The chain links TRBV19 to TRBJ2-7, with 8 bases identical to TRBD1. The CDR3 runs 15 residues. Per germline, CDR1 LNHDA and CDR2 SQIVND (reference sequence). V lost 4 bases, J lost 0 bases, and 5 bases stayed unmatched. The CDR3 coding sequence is TGTGCCAGTAGTACCGGGACAGGCGCCTCCTACGAGCAGTACTTC. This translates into CASSTGTGASYEQYF.

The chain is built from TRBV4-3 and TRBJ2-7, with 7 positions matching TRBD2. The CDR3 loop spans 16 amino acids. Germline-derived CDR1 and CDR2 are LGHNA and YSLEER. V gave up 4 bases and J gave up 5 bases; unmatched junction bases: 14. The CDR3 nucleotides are TGCGCCAGCAGCCGCGGTGGGTTGGGGGAGGGCCACGAGCAGTACTTC. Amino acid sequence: CASSRGGLGEGHEQYF.